The clone carrying this T cell receptor beta chain was counted a few times. These data belong to a study of cytomegalovirus exposure and HLA in healthy donors. Vbeta (60) and Jbeta (13) primers were used in the PCR. The table came from immunoSEQ multiplex PCR; TCRdb's copy has only in-frame clones and leaves some out. The sample holds 70,000 to 100,000 clones, about two thirds seen once. The V gene's germline CDR1 is LGHNA and CDR2 YNFKEQ. The CDR3 is 16 residues long. V was clipped by 1 base and J by 0 bases, with 13 bases between them. This chain links TRBV4-2 with TRBJ2-7; a weak D match, TRBD1 (5 bases). Sample: PBMCs. The receptor comes from a man aged 50-60 years in good health and CMV-seronegative. CDR3 loop: CASSQGEGRDSYEQYF. CDR3 coding DNA: TGTGCCAGCAGCCAAGGAGAAGGCAGGGACTCCTACGAGCAGTACTTC.